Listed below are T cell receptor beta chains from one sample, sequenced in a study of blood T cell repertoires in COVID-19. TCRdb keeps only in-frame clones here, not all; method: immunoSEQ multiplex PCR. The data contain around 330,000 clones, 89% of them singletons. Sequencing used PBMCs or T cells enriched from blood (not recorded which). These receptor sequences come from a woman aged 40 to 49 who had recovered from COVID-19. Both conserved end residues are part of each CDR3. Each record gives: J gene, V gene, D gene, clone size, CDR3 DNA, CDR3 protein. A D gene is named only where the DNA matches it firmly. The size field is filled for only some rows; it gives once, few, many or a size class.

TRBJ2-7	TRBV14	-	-	TGTGCCAGCAGCCATACTTACGAGCAGTACTTC	CASSHTYEQYF
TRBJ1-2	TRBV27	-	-	TGTGCCACTCAGGCGGGCAGATCCTATGGCTACACCTTC	CATQAGRSYGYTF
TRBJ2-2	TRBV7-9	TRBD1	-	TGTGCCAGCAGCTTAGAGTTCGGTGCGACAGGGGGCACCGGGGAGCTGTTTTTT	CASSLEFGATGGTGELFF
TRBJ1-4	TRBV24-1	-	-	TGTGCCACCAGTGCCTCTGGTCGGAATGAAAAACTGTTTTTT	CATSASGRNEKLFF
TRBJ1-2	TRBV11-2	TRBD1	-	TGTGCCAGCAGCTGGGACAGAAGGTATGGCTACACCTTC	CASSWDRRYGYTF
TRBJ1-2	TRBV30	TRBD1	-	TGTGCCTGGAGTGACGGGACAGGGAACTATGGCTACACCTTC	CAWSDGTGNYGYTF
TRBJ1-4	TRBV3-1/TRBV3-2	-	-	TGTGCCAGCAGCCAACACAGGGAAAATGAAAAACTGTTTTTT	CASSQHRENEKLFF
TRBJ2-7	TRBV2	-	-	TGTGCCAGCAGTGGGACCAGGGGTTACGAGCAGTACTTC	CASSGTRGYEQYF
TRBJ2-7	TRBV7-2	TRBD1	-	TGTGCCAGCAGCTCGGGACAGGGGGCGCTTGAGCAGTACTTC	CASSSGQGALEQYF
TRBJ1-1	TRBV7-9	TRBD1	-	TGTGCCAGCAGAAATAACGACAGGGACACTGAAGCTTTCTTT	CASRNNDRDTEAFF
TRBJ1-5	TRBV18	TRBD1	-	TGTGCCAGCTCACCGGGGACAGGGGGGGATCAGCCCCAGCATTTT	CASSPGTGGDQPQHF
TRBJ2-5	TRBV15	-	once	TGTGCCACCAGCAGATTAGTTGGTGAGACCCAGTACTTC	CATSRLVGETQYF
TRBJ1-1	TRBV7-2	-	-	TGTGCCAGCAGCTTAGCGTATCAGAGTTCGGGAGCTTTCTTT	CASSLAYQSSGAFF
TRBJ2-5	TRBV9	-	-	TGTGCCAGCAGCGCATCTACAGGGAAAAAGACCCAGTACTTC	CASSASTGKKTQYF
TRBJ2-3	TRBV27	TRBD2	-	TGTGCCAGCGGGGAACTAGCGGGAGGGCCGAGTGGAGATACGCAGTATTTT	CASGELAGGPSGDTQYF
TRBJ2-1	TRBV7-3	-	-	TGTGCCAGCAGCCCCTTAGGGGTAAATGAGCAGTTCTTC	CASSPLGVNEQFF
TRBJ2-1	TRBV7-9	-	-	TGTGCCAGCAGCTGGACTGAGCTGGGCGAGCAGTTCTTC	CASSWTELGEQFF
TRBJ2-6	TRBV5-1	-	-	TGCGCCAGCAGCTTAGCACTCTCTGGGGCCAACGTCCTGACTTTC	CASSLALSGANVLTF
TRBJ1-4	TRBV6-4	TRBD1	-	TGTGCCAGCAGTGAGGCAGCAGGGGGTGAAAAACTGTTTTTT	CASSEAAGGEKLFF
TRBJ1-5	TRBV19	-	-	TGTGCCAGTAGTATAGTAAGGGGTCATCAGCCCCAGCATTTT	CASSIVRGHQPQHF
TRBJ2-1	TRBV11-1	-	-	TGTGCCAGCAGCCCCAGGAAGGGGTTAAACAATGAGCAGTTCTTC	CASSPRKGLNNEQFF
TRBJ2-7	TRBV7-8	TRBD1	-	TGTGCCAGCAGCTTTTCCCGACAGGGGGGTCCCTACGAGCAGTACTTC	CASSFSRQGGPYEQYF
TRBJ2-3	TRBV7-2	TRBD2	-	TGTGCCAGCAGCGATGGGACTAGCGGGGGGGGATACACAGATACGCAGTATTTT	CASSDGTSGGGYTDTQYF
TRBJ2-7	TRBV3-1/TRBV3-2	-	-	TGTGCCAGCAGCCCCACTCGAGGAGACAGAGTTCCCTACGAGCAGTACTTC	CASSPTRGDRVPYEQYF
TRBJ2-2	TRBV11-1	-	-	TGTGCCAGCAGTTCCAGGGAGGCCGGGGAGCTGTTTTTT	CASSSREAGELFF
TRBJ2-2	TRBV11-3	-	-	TGTGCCAGCAGCCCAAGGGCTAGCAGGAGGAACACCGGGGAGCTGTTTTTT	CASSPRASRRNTGELFF
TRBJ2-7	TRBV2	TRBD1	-	TGTGCCAGCACTTACCGGGACAGGGCCTACGAGCAGTACTTC	CASTYRDRAYEQYF
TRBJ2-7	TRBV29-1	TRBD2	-	TGCAGCGCTATGACTAGCGGGACTTCCTACGAGCAGTACTTC	CSAMTSGTSYEQYF
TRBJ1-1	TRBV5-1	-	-	TGCGCCAGCAGAGCAGCGAGTGAGAACACTGAAGCTTTCTTT	CASRAASENTEAFF
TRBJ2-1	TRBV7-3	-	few	TGTGCCAGCAGCTTCGAAGCGGTCGGTGAGCAGTTCTTC	CASSFEAVGEQFF
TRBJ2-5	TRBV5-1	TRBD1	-	TGCGCCAGCAGCGAGACAGGGGGAGATGAGACCCAGTACTTC	CASSETGGDETQYF
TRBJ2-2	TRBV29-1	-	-	TGCAGCGTTGAGGCCTGGAACACCGGGGAGCTGTTTTTT	CSVEAWNTGELFF
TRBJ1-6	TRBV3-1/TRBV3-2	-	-	TGTGCCAGCAGCCAACGAGGGAGCGGGTCACCCCTCCACTTT	CASSQRGSGSPLHF
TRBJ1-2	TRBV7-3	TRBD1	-	TGTGCCACCGTGAACAGGGGTAACTATGGCTACACCTTC	CATVNRGNYGYTF
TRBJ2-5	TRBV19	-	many	TGTGCCAGTAGTACAGGGGCCCGGGGAGAGACCCAGTACTTC	CASSTGARGETQYF
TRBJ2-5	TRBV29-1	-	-	TGCAGCGTGGCAGAACAAGAGACCCAGTACTTC	CSVAEQETQYF
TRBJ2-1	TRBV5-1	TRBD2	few	TGCGCCAGCAGCTTGGTGTTAGCGGGAGGAGGCAGTGAGCAGTTCTTC	CASSLVLAGGGSEQFF
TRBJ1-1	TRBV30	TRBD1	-	TGTGCCTGGGGTCGGGACAGTATGAACACTGAAGCTTTCTTT	CAWGRDSMNTEAFF
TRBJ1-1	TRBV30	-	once	TGTGCCTGGAGTGTACAAGTGGTCCCTGAAGCTTTCTTT	CAWSVQVVPEAFF
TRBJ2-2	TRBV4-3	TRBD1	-	TGCGCCAGCAGCCAAGAGAGGGGGCCAACCGGGGAGCTGTTTTTT	CASSQERGPTGELFF
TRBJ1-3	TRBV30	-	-	TGTGCCTGGAGACAGAGCTCTGGAAACACCATATATTTT	CAWRQSSGNTIYF
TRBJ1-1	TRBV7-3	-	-	TGTGCCAGCAGCCCGTCGGGATCCAGCACTGAAGCTTTCTTT	CASSPSGSSTEAFF
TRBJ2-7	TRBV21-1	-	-	TGTGCCAGCAGCAAAGCGCTCAGGGGGCGAGCGGGGCCGGGCTACGAGCAGTACTTC	CASSKALRGRAGPGYEQYF
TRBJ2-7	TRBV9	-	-	TGTGCCAGCAGCGTCGAACCCGGGACAAGGGCCTACGAGCAGTACTTC	CASSVEPGTRAYEQYF
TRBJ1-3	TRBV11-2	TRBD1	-	TGTGCCAGCACGGATAGGGGACAGAGCTCTGGAAACACCATATATTTT	CASTDRGQSSGNTIYF